This entry describes one T cell receptor beta chain. Its antigen remains unknown. The PCR employed 60 Vbeta primers together with 13 Jbeta primers. The method was immunoSEQ multiplex PCR; TCRdb's version includes in-frame clones alone and lacks a portion of them. In the table there are approximately 92,000 clones, around 70% of which are singletons. The data stem from a study of cytomegalovirus exposure and HLA in healthy donors. Study-wide results and caveats: Some public TCRs appeared in many individuals, while most sequences were rare. According to an earlier analysis, most TCR beta V segments yielded productive rearrangements about 87% or about 30% of the time. Immune exposure was documented only through CMV serostatus.

The specimen sequenced was PBMCs. This clonotype was sampled from a man aged 55 to 70 in good health and CMV-seronegative.

The CDR3 DNA reads as TGTGCCAGCAGTCCTACAGGGAATCATGGCTACACCTTC. It encodes CASSPTGNHGYTF. The chain links TRBV6-1 to TRBJ1-2; D possibly corresponds to TRBD1 (6 bases). CDR3 length: 13 amino acids. Trimming left V 5 bases short and J 6 bases short, with 13 bases between. From germline, CDR1 is MNHNS and CDR2 SASEGT.